This T cell receptor (beta chain) was obtained from a study of blood T cell repertoires in COVID-19. The table came from immunoSEQ multiplex PCR; TCRdb's copy has only in-frame clones and leaves some out. The repertoire consists of 95,000 to 150,000 clones, with around 87% occurring once and the leading ten covering under 30%. Germline values: CDR1 MDHEN, CDR2 SYDVKM. The CDR3 runs 14 residues. Trimming took off 5 bases at V and 4 bases at J, with 12 bases between the two ends. The sequence was collected from a woman in her sixties or seventies with acute or convalescent COVID-19. The rearrangement joins TRBV28 to TRBJ1-5; D unresolved. The sequencing input was peripheral blood. CDR3 loop: CASSGGSVNQPQHF. The CDR3 DNA is TGTGCCAGCAGTGGCGGTTCAGTTAATCAGCCCCAGCATTTT.